The clone carrying this T cell receptor (beta chain) has only one observation. Original analysis: By means of reference gene primer amplification, nucleated cell counts were estimated. Sequenced by immunoSEQ multiplex PCR; TCRdb stores in-frame clones only, minus some. Clonal size and the V and J genes are those of that table, whereas D and trimming came from the DNA. Of a few hundred thousand clones listed, approximately 86% are singletons. These data are taken from a study of blood T cell repertoires in COVID-19. Across the study: The United States, Italy and Spain supplied acute and convalescent COVID-19 samples. The analysed material was cDNA or gDNA that came from T cells, B-cell-depleted T cells, or PBMCs.

The Seattle site enrolled patients during active infection and followed them longitudinally. The CDR3 is 13 amino acids. Germline V lookup: CDR1 MDHEN, CDR2 SYDVKM. V shed 6 bases and J 7 bases; nucleotides not matched to a gene: 8. V usage is TRBV28 and J usage is TRBJ1-2; 7 bases map to TRBD1. Material for sequencing was peripheral blood. The source is a woman aged 55-75 years with COVID-19, enrolled during active disease. CDR3 sequence: CASRTNDRVGYTF. CDR3 bases: TGTGCCAGCAGGACAAACGACAGGGTTGGCTACACCTTC.